The TCR beta chain described here comes from a study of blood T cells in healthy people across ages. Study-level background: Template switching recovered approximately one barcoded beta molecule for every two T cells.

The CDR3 consists of 13 residues. Germline CDR1 and CDR2: MNHEY and SVGEGT. The ends were cut back, 6 bases at V and 8 bases at J, with 16 bases in the middle. Aged about 6 to 100, donors were systemically healthy Caucasians from Russia. A second PCR, run for roughly 7 to 11 cycles, used a sample-barcoded 5' primer plus a J-beta primer mix. TCRdb passed the 5' RACE reads through MiXCR, listing each CDR3 protein once. The sample records 1,500,000 or so distinct CDR3 sequences, roughly 43% being singletons. This receptor was identified in a woman between 18 and 29 years old in good health. The sample taken for sequencing was blood. The chain uses TRBV6-2 or TRBV6-3 and TRBJ1-2, with D possibly TRBD1 on 6 matching bases. The CDR3 region has the DNA TGTGCCAGCAGCCAGAGCGGGACACGCGGCTACACCTTC. It translates to CASSQSGTRGYTF.